The count of the clone carrying this TCR beta chain is one. Antigen unknown. These data originate in a study of OX40 agonist ivuxolimab in advanced cancers. About the study: Clinicians treated patients with ivuxolimab, an agonistic anti-OX40 (CD134) antibody. Findings and caveats of the study: Both blood CD4+ and CD8+ T cells showed clonal growth by week 6 at 0.1 to 3.0 mg/kg. The authors also found low normalized T-cell clonal expansion in some nonresponders.

Method: immunoSEQ multiplex PCR; TCRdb's copy keeps in-frame clones and lacks some. The table includes some 70,000 clones, approximately 90% detected once. Trimming cost V 4 bases and J 5 bases; bases outside gene matches: 6. The CDR3 has 14 residues. Germline-derived CDR1 and CDR2 are MNHNS and SASEGT. The V call is TRBV6-1, the J call TRBJ2-7; TRBD2 matches 9 bases. The clonotype comes from an adult with an advanced solid tumor such as melanoma, head and neck, liver or kidney cancer. The sequenced sample was CD4+ or CD8+ T cells sorted from blood, obtained in a trial of the OX40 agonist ivuxolimab. CDR3 nucleotide sequence: TGTGCCAGCAGTGGACTAGCGGATCCCAACGAGCAGTACTTC. It is translated as CASSGLADPNEQYF.